A selection of T cell receptor beta chains follows, all from one sample in a study of T cell changes during pregnancy in multiple sclerosis. Clones were read by immunoSEQ multiplex PCR, and TCRdb kept only the in-frame ones, dropping some. The data contain tens of thousands of clones, about 90% of them seen just once; the ten biggest clones take up around 2.8%. The specimen comprised peripheral blood, sampled in the second trimester of pregnancy. The source is a female donor in good health, enrolled as a control in a pregnancy study. Each CDR3 is given with its conserved first and last residue. D genes are given only for firm matches. Clone size, where shown, is once, few, many, or a class for clones that have expanded.

J	size	V	D	CDR3	DNA
TRBJ2-5	once	TRBV5-1	NA	CASRSQGWQETQYF	TGCGCCAGCAGATCACAGGGTTGGCAAGAGACCCAGTACTTC
TRBJ2-7	NA	TRBV7-8	NA	CASSLDRAYEQYF	TGTGCCAGCAGCTTAGACAGGGCCTACGAGCAGTACTTC
TRBJ2-5	NA	TRBV5-1	TRBD2	CASSGGLVTSNRETQYF	TGCGCCAGCAGCGGGGGACTAGTTACTTCCAATCGGGAGACCCAGTACTTC
TRBJ2-7	NA	TRBV4-1	NA	CARGQLEPPGEQYF	TGCGCCAGGGGACAACTAGAACCACCGGGCGAGCAGTACTTC
TRBJ2-5	NA	TRBV12-5	NA	CASGPPGASGQETQYF	TGTGCTAGTGGTCCACCAGGGGCATCAGGGCAAGAGACCCAGTACTTC
TRBJ1-2	NA	TRBV18	TRBD1	CASSSEQGVSGYTF	TGTGCCAGCTCCTCCGAACAGGGGGTGAGTGGCTACACCTTC
TRBJ2-3	NA	TRBV4-2	TRBD2	CASSQEAAGGGTDTQYF	TGTGCCAGCAGCCAAGAGGCAGCGGGGGGGGGCACAGATACGCAGTATTTT
TRBJ1-1	few	TRBV19	NA	CASSSPGTLNTEAFF	TGTGCCAGTAGTTCCCCCGGGACATTGAACACTGAAGCTTTCTTT
TRBJ1-1	once	TRBV11-1	NA	CASRTPTGGTEAFF	TGTGCCAGCAGAACCCCGACAGGAGGCACTGAAGCTTTCTTT
TRBJ1-2	NA	TRBV7-2	NA	CASSLAAVNYGYTF	TGTGCCAGCAGCTTAGCGGCGGTGAACTATGGCTACACCTTC
TRBJ1-3	NA	TRBV9	NA	CASSVEAGAGNTIYF	TGTGCCAGCAGCGTAGAAGCAGGGGCTGGAAACACCATATATTTT
TRBJ2-7	NA	TRBV2	NA	CASMGGYEQYF	TGTGCCAGCATGGGGGGCTACGAGCAGTACTTC
TRBJ2-5	NA	TRBV2	NA	CASSEGQGYQETQYF	TGTGCCAGCAGTGAGGGTCAGGGGTACCAAGAGACCCAGTACTTC
TRBJ1-1	NA	TRBV30	NA	CAWSEGGTEAFF	TGTGCCTGGAGTGAGGGAGGGACTGAAGCTTTCTTT
TRBJ2-3	NA	TRBV19	TRBD2	CASSTLGTSGDTQYF	TGTGCCAGTAGCACCCTCGGGACTAGCGGAGATACGCAGTATTTT
TRBJ2-3	NA	TRBV7-8	NA	CASSLRITGTDTQYF	TGTGCCAGCAGCTTACGCATAACAGGCACAGATACGCAGTATTTT
TRBJ1-5	NA	TRBV19	TRBD1	CASSIRRGLLGWSNQPQHF	TGTGCCAGTAGTATTCGCAGGGGGCTTCTGGGATGGAGCAATCAGCCCCAGCATTTT
TRBJ1-5	NA	TRBV28	TRBD1	CASSPHPPTGAGQPQHF	TGTGCCAGCAGTCCTCACCCACCGACAGGGGCTGGTCAGCCCCAGCATTTT
TRBJ1-2	few	TRBV28	NA	CASSLGLNYGYTF	TGTGCCAGCAGCCTTGGGCTGAACTATGGCTACACCTTC
TRBJ1-3	NA	TRBV7-3	NA	CASSYGGAGNTIYF	TGTGCCAGCAGCTACGGAGGGGCTGGAAACACCATATATTTT
TRBJ2-5	once	TRBV30	NA	CAWCPDSQETQYF	TGTGCCTGGTGCCCGGACAGCCAAGAGACCCAGTACTTC
TRBJ2-4	NA	TRBV2	NA	CASSDDSLAKNIQYF	TGTGCCAGCAGTGACGACAGTCTGGCCAAAAACATTCAGTACTTC
TRBJ2-2	NA	TRBV7-2	TRBD2	CASSLDSAGVNTGELFF	TGTGCCAGCAGCTTGGACTCGGCGGGGGTAAACACCGGGGAGCTGTTTTTT
TRBJ1-1	NA	TRBV2	NA	CASSILQNTEAFF	TGTGCCAGCAGTATACTGCAGAACACTGAAGCTTTCTTT
TRBJ2-7	NA	TRBV6-1	NA	CASSPKGDPYYEQYF	TGTGCCAGCAGTCCAAAGGGGGACCCCTACTACGAGCAGTACTTC
TRBJ2-3	NA	TRBV2	NA	CASSELLTRDTQYF	TGTGCCAGCAGTGAATTACTCACTCGGGATACGCAGTATTTT
TRBJ2-7	NA	TRBV28	TRBD1	CASSRPGQGVYEQYF	TGTGCCAGCAGTCGACCGGGACAGGGTGTCTACGAGCAGTACTTC
TRBJ2-3	NA	TRBV30	NA	CAWSVFSLVVGSDTQYF	TGTGCCTGGAGTGTTTTTTCCCTAGTCGTTGGTTCGGATACGCAGTATTTT
TRBJ2-1	NA	TRBV5-3	NA	CARSLNPGPPNEQFF	TGTGCCAGAAGCTTGAACCCAGGGCCCCCCAATGAGCAGTTCTTC